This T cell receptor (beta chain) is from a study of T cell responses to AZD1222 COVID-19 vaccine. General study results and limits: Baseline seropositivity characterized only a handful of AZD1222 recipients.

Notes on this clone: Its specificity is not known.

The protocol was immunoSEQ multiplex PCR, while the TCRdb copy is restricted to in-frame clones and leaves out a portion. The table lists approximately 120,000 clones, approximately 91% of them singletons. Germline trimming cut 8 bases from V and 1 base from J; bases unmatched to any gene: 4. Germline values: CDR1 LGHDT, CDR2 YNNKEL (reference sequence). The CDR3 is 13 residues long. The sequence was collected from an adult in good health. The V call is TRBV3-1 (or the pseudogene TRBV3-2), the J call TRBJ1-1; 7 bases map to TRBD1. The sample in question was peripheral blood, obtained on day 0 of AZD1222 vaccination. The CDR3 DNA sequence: TGTGCCAGCTTCTCAGGGGGGAACACTGAAGCTTTCTTT. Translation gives CASFSGGNTEAFF.